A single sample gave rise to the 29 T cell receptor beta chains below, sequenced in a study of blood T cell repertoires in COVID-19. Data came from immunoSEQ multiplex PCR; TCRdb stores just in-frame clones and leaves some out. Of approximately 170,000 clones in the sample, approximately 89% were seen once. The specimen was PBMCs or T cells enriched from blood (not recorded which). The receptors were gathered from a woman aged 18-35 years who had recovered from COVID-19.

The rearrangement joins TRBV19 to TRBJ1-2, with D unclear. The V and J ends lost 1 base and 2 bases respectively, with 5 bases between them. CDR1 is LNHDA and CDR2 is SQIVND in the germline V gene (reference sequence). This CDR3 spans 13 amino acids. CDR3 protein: CASSIGGNYGYTF. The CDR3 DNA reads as TGTGCCAGTAGTATAGGAGGAAACTATGGCTACACCTTC.

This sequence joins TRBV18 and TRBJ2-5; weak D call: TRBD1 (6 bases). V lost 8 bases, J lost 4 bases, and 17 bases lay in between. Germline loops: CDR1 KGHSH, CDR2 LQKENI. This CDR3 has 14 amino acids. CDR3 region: CASGEGRGAETQYF. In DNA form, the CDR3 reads TGTGCCAGCGGGGAAGGCAGGGGAGCAGAGACCCAGTACTTC.

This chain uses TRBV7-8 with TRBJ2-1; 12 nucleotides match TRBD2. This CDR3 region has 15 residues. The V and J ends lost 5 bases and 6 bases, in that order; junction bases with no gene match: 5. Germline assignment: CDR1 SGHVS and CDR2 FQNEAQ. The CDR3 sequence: CASSLRLAGVNEQFF. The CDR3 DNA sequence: TGTGCCAGCAGCCTGCGACTAGCGGGAGTCAATGAGCAGTTCTTC.

The CDR3 region is CASSPAVGYTGELFF. In DNA form, the CDR3 reads TGTGCCAGCAGCCCCGCGGTGGGTTACACCGGGGAGCTGTTTTTT. This rearrangement joins TRBV7-9 to TRBJ2-2, with D unresolved. Trimming removed 5 bases at V and 3 bases at J, with 13 bases between. The CDR3 loop spans 15 amino acids. Germline assignment: CDR1 SEHNR and CDR2 FQNEAQ (reference sequence).

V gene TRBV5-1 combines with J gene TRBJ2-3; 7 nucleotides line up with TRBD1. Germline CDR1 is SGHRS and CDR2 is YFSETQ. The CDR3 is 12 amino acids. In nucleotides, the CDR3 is TGCGGTGGGGACAGACACACAGATACGCAGTATTTT. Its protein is CGGDRHTDTQYF. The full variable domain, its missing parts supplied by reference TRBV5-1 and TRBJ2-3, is KAGVTQTPRYLIKTRGQQVTLSCSPISGHRSVSWYQQTPGQGLQFLFEYFSETQRNKGNFPGRFSGRQFSNSRSEMNVSTLELGDSALYLCGGDRHTDTQYFGPGTRLTVL.

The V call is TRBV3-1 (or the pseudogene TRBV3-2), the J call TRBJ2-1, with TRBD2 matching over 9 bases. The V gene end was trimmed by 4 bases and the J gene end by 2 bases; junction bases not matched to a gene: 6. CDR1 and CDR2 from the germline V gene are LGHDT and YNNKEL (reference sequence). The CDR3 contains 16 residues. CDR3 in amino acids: CASSPPAGGAYNEQFF. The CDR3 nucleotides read TGTGCCAGCAGCCCGCCAGCGGGAGGAGCCTACAATGAGCAGTTCTTC.

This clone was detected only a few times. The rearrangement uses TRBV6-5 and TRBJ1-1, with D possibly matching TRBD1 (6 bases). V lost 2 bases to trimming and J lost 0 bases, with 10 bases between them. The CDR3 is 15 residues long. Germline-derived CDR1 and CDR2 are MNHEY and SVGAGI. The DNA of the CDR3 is TGTGCCAGCAGTTACCCCGGACAGCTGAACACTGAAGCTTTCTTT. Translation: CASSYPGQLNTEAFF.

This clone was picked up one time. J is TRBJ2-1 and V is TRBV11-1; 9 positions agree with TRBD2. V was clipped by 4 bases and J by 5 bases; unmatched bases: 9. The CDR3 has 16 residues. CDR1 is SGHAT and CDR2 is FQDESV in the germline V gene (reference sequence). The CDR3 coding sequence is TGTGCCAGCAGCTCGTGGCTAGCGGGGAACAACAATGAGCAGTTCTTC. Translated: CASSSWLAGNNNEQFF.

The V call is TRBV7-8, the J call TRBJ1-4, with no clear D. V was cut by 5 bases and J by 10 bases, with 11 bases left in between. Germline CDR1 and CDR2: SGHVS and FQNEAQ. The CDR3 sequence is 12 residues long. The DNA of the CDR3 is TGTGCCAGCAGCCGAGTTCCGGGAAAACTGTTTTTT. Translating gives CASSRVPGKLFF.

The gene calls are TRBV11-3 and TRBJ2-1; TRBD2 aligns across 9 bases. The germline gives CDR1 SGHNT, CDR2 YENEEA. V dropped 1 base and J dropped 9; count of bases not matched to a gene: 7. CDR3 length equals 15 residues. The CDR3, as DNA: TGTGCCAGCAGCTTAGGTCCAGCGGGAGGTGTTGAGCAGTTCTTC. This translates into CASSLGPAGGVEQFF.

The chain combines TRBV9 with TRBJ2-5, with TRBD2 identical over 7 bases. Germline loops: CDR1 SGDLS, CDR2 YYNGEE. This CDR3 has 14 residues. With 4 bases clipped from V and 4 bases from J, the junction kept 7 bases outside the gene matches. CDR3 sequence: CASSSPGGRETQYF. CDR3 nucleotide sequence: TGTGCCAGCAGCTCCCCAGGCGGGAGAGAGACCCAGTACTTC.

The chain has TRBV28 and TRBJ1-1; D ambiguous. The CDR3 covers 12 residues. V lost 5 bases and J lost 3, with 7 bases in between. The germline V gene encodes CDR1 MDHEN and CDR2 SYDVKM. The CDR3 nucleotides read TGTGCCAGCAGTAGAGGGTACACTGAAGCTTTCTTT. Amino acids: CASSRGYTEAFF.

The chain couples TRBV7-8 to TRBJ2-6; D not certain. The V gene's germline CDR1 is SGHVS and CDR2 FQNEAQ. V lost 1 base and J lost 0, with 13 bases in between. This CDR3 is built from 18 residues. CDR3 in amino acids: CASSLVVQVFSGANVLTF. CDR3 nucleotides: TGTGCCAGCAGCTTAGTGGTGCAGGTGTTCTCTGGGGCCAACGTCCTGACTTTC.

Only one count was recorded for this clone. The CDR3 DNA reads as TGTGCCAGCAGTTCCTCTCTAGGGGTACAGCCCCAGCATTTT. This translates into CASSSSLGVQPQHF. The rearrangement joins TRBV6-2 or TRBV6-3 to TRBJ1-5; weak D call: TRBD1 (5 bases). The V gene lost 4 bases and the J gene lost 7 bases, with 14 bases spanning the gap. There are 14 residues in the CDR3. CDR1 MNHEY and CDR2 SVGEGT come from the germline V gene.

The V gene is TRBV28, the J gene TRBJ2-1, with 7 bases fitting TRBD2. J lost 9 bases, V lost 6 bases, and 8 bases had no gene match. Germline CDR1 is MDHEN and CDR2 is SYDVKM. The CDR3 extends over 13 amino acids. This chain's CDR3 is CASREAGSSEQFF. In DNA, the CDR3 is TGTGCCAGCAGGGAAGCGGGATCTAGTGAGCAGTTCTTC.

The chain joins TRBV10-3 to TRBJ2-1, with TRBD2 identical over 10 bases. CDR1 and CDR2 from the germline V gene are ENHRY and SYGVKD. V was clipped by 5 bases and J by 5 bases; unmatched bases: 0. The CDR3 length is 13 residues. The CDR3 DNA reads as TGTGCCATCAGTAGCGGGGGGGACAATGAGCAGTTCTTC. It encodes CAISSGGDNEQFF.

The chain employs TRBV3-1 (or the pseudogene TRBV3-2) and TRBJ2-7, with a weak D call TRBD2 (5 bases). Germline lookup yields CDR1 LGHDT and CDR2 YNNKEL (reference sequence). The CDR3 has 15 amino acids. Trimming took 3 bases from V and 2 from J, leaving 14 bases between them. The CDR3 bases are TGTGCCAGCAGCCAGCGGGCAGCTTCTACCTACGAGCAGTACTTC. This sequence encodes CASSQRAASTYEQYF.

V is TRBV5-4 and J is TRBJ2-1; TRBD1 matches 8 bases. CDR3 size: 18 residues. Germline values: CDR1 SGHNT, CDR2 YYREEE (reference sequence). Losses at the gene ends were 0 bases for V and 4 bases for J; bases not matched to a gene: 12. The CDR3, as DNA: TGTGCCAGCAGCTTGGATCTTGGGACAAGGACAGGGTACAATGAGCAGTTCTTC. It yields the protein CASSLDLGTRTGYNEQFF.

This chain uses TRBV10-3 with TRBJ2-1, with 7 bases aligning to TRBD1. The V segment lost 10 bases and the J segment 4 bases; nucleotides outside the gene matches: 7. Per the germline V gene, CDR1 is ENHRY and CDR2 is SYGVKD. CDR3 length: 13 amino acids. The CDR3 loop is CATSGTEYNEQFF. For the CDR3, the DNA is TGTGCCACCTCCGGGACAGAATACAATGAGCAGTTCTTC.

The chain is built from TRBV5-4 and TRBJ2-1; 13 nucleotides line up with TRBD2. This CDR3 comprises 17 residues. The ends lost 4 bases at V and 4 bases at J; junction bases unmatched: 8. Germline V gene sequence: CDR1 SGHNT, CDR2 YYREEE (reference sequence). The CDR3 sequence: CASSSGLAGAGYNEQFF. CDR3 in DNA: TGTGCCAGCAGCAGCGGACTAGCGGGAGCAGGGTACAATGAGCAGTTCTTC.

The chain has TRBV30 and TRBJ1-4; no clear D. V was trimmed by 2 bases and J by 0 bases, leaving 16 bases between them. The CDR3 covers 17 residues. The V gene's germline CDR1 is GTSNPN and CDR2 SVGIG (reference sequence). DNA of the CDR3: TGTGCCTGGAGTCCCCACCCGGTACAGCCAACTAATGAAAAACTGTTTTTT. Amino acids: CAWSPHPVQPTNEKLFF. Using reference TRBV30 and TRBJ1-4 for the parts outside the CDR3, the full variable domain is SQTIHQWPATLVQPVGSPLSLECTVEGTSNPNLYWYRQAAGRGLQLLFYSVGIGQISSEVPQNLSASRPQDRQFILSSKKLLLSDSGFYLCAWSPHPVQPTNEKLFFGSGTQLSVL.

CDR3 coding DNA: TGTGCCAGCAGCTTAGTTAATGTAGGGGGAGATACGCAGTATTTT. It codes for CASSLVNVGGDTQYF. The rearrangement joins TRBV7-2 to TRBJ2-3, with a weak D call TRBD1 (6 bases). Germline CDR1 is SGHTA and CDR2 is FQGNSA. The V gene lost 1 base and the J gene lost 5 bases, with 13 bases spanning the gap. This CDR3 is built from 15 residues. Supplemented by reference TRBV7-2 and TRBJ2-3, the full variable domain reads GAGVSQSPSNKVTEKGKDVELRCDPISGHTALYWYRQSLGQGLEFLIYFQGNSAPDKSGLPSDRFSAERTGGSVSTLTIQRTQQEDSAVYLCASSLVNVGGDTQYFGPGTRLTVL.

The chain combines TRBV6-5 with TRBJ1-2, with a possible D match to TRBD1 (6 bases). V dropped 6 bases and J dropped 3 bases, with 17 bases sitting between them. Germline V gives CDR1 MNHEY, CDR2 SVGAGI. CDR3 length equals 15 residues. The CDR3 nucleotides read TGTGCCAGCAGACCTACAGGGCTGCTCCACTATGGCTACACCTTC. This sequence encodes CASRPTGLLHYGYTF.

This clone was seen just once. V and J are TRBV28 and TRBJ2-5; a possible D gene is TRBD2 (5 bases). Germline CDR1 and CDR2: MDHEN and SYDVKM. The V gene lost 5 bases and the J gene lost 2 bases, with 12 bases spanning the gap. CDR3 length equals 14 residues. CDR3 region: CASSAPGMQETQYF. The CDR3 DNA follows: TGTGCCAGCAGTGCTCCCGGGATGCAAGAGACCCAGTACTTC.

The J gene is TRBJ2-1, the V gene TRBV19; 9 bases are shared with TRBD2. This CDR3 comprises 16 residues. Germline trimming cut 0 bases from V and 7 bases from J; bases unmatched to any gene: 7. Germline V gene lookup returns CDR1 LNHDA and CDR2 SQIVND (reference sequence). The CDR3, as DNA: TGTGCCAGTAGTATAGATGCGGGAGGGAGGGGGAATGAGCAGTTCTTC. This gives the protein CASSIDAGGRGNEQFF.

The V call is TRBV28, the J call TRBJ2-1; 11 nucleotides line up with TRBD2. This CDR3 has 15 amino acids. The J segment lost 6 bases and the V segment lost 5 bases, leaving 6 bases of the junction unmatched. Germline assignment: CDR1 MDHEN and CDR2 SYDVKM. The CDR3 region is CASSIAGGPRNEQFF. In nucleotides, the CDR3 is TGTGCCAGCAGTATAGCGGGAGGGCCGCGCAATGAGCAGTTCTTC. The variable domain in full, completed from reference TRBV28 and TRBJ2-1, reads DVKVTQSSRYLVKRTGEKVFLECVQDMDHENMFWYRQDPGLGLRLIYFSYDVKMKEKGDIPEGYSVSREKKERFSLILESASTNQTSMYLCASSIAGGPRNEQFFGPGTRLTVL.

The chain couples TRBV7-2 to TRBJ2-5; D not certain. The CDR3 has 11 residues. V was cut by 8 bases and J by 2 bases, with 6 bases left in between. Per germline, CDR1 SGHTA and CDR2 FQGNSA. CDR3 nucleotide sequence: TGTGCCAGCCAGATTCAAGAGACCCAGTACTTC. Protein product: CASQIQETQYF.

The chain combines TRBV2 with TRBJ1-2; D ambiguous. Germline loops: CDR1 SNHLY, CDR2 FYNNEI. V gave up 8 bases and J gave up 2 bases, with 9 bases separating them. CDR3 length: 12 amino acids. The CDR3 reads CASFGGNYGYTF. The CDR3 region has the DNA TGTGCCAGCTTCGGCGGCAACTATGGCTACACCTTC.

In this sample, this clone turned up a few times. CDR3 in DNA: TGTGCCAGCAGTCATTACGCCCCCCCATTAGCAGCCAAGAACACCGGGGAGCTGTTTTTT. The encoded protein is CASSHYAPPLAAKNTGELFF. This chain links TRBV28 with TRBJ2-2; D ambiguous. V shed 5 bases and J shed 1 base, with 26 bases lying between them. The germline CDR1 and CDR2 sequences are MDHEN and SYDVKM. The CDR3 is 20 amino acids. Using reference TRBV28 and TRBJ2-2 for the parts outside the CDR3, the full variable domain is DVKVTQSSRYLVKRTGEKVFLECVQDMDHENMFWYRQDPGLGLRLIYFSYDVKMKEKGDIPEGYSVSREKKERFSLILESASTNQTSMYLCASSHYAPPLAAKNTGELFFGEGSRLTVL.